This record concerns one T cell receptor beta chain sequence. As originally analysed: Reference gene primer amplification in the assay estimated nucleated cell counts. The table came from immunoSEQ multiplex PCR; TCRdb's copy has only in-frame clones and leaves some out. V, J and clone size derive from that table, while D and trimming were established from the DNA sequence. Found here are 90,000 to 130,000 clones, approximately 85% of them singletons; the top ten hold about 2.2%. The sample belongs to a study of blood T cell repertoires in COVID-19. Whole-study context: Samples taken during acute and convalescent COVID-19 were collected in the United States, Italy and Spain. PBMCs, B-cell-depleted T cells, or T cells were the source of the cDNA or gDNA that made up the material.

The CDR3 length is 13 residues. The germline V and J ends were trimmed by 3 bases and 6 bases, with 11 bases remaining between them. Germline V gives CDR1 KGHSH, CDR2 LQKENI. Sequenced: peripheral blood. This TCR came from a human donor in a cohort sampled during active COVID-19. The rearrangement joins TRBV18 to TRBJ1-2; perhaps TRBD1 as D (6 bases). The CDR3 region is CASSPRGADGYTF. CDR3 DNA: TGTGCCAGCTCACCTCGGGGGGCGGATGGCTACACCTTC.